This T cell receptor beta chain appears in the sequencing data of a study of T cell responses to AZD1222 COVID-19 vaccine. General study points: Repertoire collection took place solely once the T cell response had peaked. The donor group comprised mostly white British people and more females; the analysis possibly underestimated clonal diversity. Nearly half of spike-specific TCRs reportedly go after variant regions that carry no mutations.

As concerns this clone: Antigen unknown.

J lost 3 bases, V lost 3 bases, and 8 bases had no gene match. Looked up from germline, CDR1 is SGHRS and CDR2 is YFSETQ. The CDR3 runs to 16 residues. The method was immunoSEQ multiplex PCR; TCRdb's version includes in-frame clones alone and lacks a portion of them. The repertoire consists of fewer than 130,000 clones, with around 94% occurring once and the leading ten covering about 2.2%. This specimen was peripheral blood, taken on day 0 of AZD1222 vaccination. The source is an adult in good health. The gene calls are TRBV5-1 and TRBJ2-1; TRBD2 matches 8 bases. The CDR3, as DNA: TGCGCCAGCAGCTCGGGCGGGCGGGGGGACTACAATGAGCAGTTCTTC. It specifies CASSSGGRGDYNEQFF. Full variable domain (outside the CDR3, taken from reference TRBV5-1 and TRBJ2-1): KAGVTQTPRYLIKTRGQQVTLSCSPISGHRSVSWYQQTPGQGLQFLFEYFSETQRNKGNFPGRFSGRQFSNSRSEMNVSTLELGDSALYLCASSSGGRGDYNEQFFGPGTRLTVL.